The clone carrying this TCR beta chain was counted a single time. Its antigen is not identified. This sample was included in a study of T cell responses to AZD1222 COVID-19 vaccine. Second-dose intervals near 4 or 12 weeks were combined. The germline V gene encodes CDR1 SEHNR and CDR2 FQNEAQ (reference sequence). The V end lost 4 bases, the J end lost 8 bases, and 12 bases lay between the germline ends. The CDR3 has 13 amino acids. Some clones are missing from TCRdb's copy, which holds only in-frame ones; the method was immunoSEQ multiplex PCR. The table has about 42,000 clones, approximately 88% seen once. Overall study findings and caveats: AZD1222 recipients seropositive at baseline numbered only 6 or 7. The study found Spike-specific TCR breadth and depth rose after two AZD1222 doses. Dominant CD4 TCR responses targeted spike regions 160-218 and 743-854.

Sequencing used peripheral blood, obtained 28 days after the second AZD1222 dose. This receptor was taken from an adult who received the AZD1222 COVID-19 vaccine. V is TRBV7-9 and J is TRBJ2-1, with TRBD2 as a possible D gene (6 bases). This CDR3 is CASSSRDSDEQFF. The CDR3 DNA is TGTGCCAGCAGCTCTCGGGACTCAGATGAGCAGTTCTTC.